This TCR beta chain is drawn from a study of T cell responses to AZD1222 COVID-19 vaccine. V dropped 6 bases and J dropped 5 bases, with 13 bases sitting between them. This CDR3 contains 13 residues. Germline V CDR1 and CDR2: KGHSH, LQKENI. General study results and limits: Repertoire sampling happened only post peak T cell response.

About this clone itself: The antigen is not known.

Sequencing was performed with immunoSEQ multiplex PCR; in TCRdb, only in-frame clones are kept and a portion is missing. This table holds under 150,000 clones, around 90% found once. The sequence derives from an adult who received the AZD1222 COVID-19 vaccine. This material consisted of peripheral blood, taken 28 days after the second AZD1222 dose. V gene TRBV18 combines with J gene TRBJ2-5; D call uncertain. The CDR3 sequence: CASSPLPRETQYF. In DNA, the CDR3 is TGTGCCAGCTCCCCCCTTCCCAGGGAGACCCAGTACTTC.